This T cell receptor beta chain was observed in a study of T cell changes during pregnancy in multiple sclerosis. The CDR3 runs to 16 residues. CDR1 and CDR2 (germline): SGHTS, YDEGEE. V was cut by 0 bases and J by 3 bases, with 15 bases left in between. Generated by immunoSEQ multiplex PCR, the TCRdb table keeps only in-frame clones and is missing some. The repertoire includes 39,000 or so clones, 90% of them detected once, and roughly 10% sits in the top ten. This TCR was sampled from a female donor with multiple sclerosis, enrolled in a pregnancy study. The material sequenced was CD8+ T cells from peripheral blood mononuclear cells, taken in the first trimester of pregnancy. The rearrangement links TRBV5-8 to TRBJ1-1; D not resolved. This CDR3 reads CASSLGQLTGDTEAFF. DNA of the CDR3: TGTGCCAGCAGCTTGGGGCAGCTGACGGGTGACACTGAAGCTTTCTTT.